The sequence of this TCR beta chain was determined in a study of vaccination and CD4 T cells after COVID-19. Study-wide context: Two doses of either BNT162b2 or mRNA-1273 vaccine went to participants. The cells in question were stimulated using overlapping spike peptides derived from SARS-CoV-2, HCoV-NL63, HCoV-OC43 and HCoV-229E.

This clonotype was seen a handful of times. Its antigen is undetermined. Oncomine TCR Beta short-read sequencing was applied to DNA from cultured CD4+ T cells. Using its own MiXCR run on the PCR reads, TCRdb lists one record per CDR3 protein. The sample lists about 21,000 distinct CDR3 sequences, roughly 44% occurring once. As for treatment: approximately 9-day PBMC culture with coronavirus spike peptide pools or control peptides (ViraFEST assay). Using peptide pools, antigen-specific T cells were expanded in ViraFEST before TCRs were sequenced. CDR1 SEHNR and CDR2 FQNEAQ come from the germline V gene (reference sequence). The V gene lost 5 bases and the J gene lost 4 bases, with 12 bases spanning the gap. This CDR3 comprises 14 residues. Whole-study findings and limits: A nonsignificant median increase from approximately 21 to 40 SARS-CoV-2-reactive clonotypes was observed.

The receptor comes from a human donor with COVID-19. J is TRBJ1-3 and V is TRBV7-9; no clear D gene. The sequencing input was cultured CD4+ T cells from blood. In DNA form, the CDR3 reads TGTGCCAGCAGCCAGCCCACCCTGGGAAACACCATATATTTT. As protein: CASSQPTLGNTIYF.